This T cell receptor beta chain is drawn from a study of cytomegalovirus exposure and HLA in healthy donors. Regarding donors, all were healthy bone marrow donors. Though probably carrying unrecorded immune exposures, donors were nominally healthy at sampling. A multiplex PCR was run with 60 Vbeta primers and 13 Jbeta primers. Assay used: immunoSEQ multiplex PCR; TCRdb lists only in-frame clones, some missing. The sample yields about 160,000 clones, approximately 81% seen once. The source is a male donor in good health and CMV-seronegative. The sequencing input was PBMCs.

The CDR3 spells CASSTRTGGNGYTF. CDR3 coding DNA: TGTGCCAGCAGTACCCGGACAGGGGGCAATGGCTACACCTTC. The rearrangement joins TRBV6-5 to TRBJ1-2; 11 bases align to TRBD1. Germline V gene lookup returns CDR1 MNHEY and CDR2 SVGAGI. This CDR3 is 14 amino acids long. With 5 bases clipped from V and 6 bases from J, the junction kept 5 bases outside the gene matches.